What follows is one TCR beta chain and its context. The protocol was immunoSEQ multiplex PCR, while the TCRdb copy is restricted to in-frame clones and leaves out a portion. The sample lists 150,000 to 180,000 clones, around 82% occurring once. This entry belongs to a study of blood T cell repertoires in COVID-19. Study information: Spain, Italy and the United States supplied samples that represented acute and convalescent COVID-19.

V gave up 3 bases and J gave up 4 bases, with 7 bases separating them. CDR3 length equals 13 residues. In germline, CDR1 is LNHDA, CDR2 SQIVND (reference sequence). Input material: peripheral blood. This sequence originates from a man in his 60s with COVID-19, enrolled during active disease. The chain uses TRBV19 and TRBJ1-5; D not resolved. The CDR3 nucleotides read TGTGCCAGTAGTATTAAAGCGAATCAGCCCCAGCATTTT. It yields the protein CASSIKANQPQHF.